This TCR beta chain was identified in a study of response to subunit inactivated influenza vaccine. TCRdb re-called the RT-PCR reads with MiXCR, one entry per CDR3 protein. The profile shows 590,000 or so distinct CDR3 sequences, about 15% of them singletons. V was clipped by 6 bases and J by 5 bases, with 19 bases between them. CDR3 length: 16 amino acids. Germline CDR1 and CDR2: MDHEN and SYDVKM. Comments on this clonotype: Its antigen remains unidentified.

Study conclusions and caveats: Each seasonal influenza vaccination, the authors suggested, recruits few new T cells.

This receptor was obtained from a man aged 45-65 years who received an inactivated influenza vaccine. The chain links TRBV28 to TRBJ1-4; D not resolved. The specimen was PBMCs from blood, collected 14 to 15 days before vaccination. CDR3 protein: CASRSIIVRENEKLFF. CDR3 coding DNA: TGTGCCAGCAGATCCATTATTGTCCGGGAAAATGAAAAACTGTTTTTT.